The 23 T cell receptor beta chains below were found in one sample sequenced in a study of control samples from healthy donors and cancer patients. Some clones are missing from TCRdb's copy, which holds only in-frame ones; the method was immunoSEQ multiplex PCR. The top ten clones hold 7.8% of a sample with 100,000 to 150,000 clones, 91% of them seen once. The sequenced sample consisted of blood. The receptor set was obtained from a young woman in good health.

The chain combines TRBV28 with TRBJ2-7; D is perhaps TRBD2 (5 bases). This CDR3 has 14 residues. Trimming pared 2 bases from V and 4 bases from J, leaving 12 bases between. Germline loops: CDR1 MDHEN, CDR2 SYDVKM. The CDR3 region has the DNA TGTGCCAGCAGTTTACGGTCAACTAGATACGAGCAGTACTTC. Protein: CASSLRSTRYEQYF.

This rearrangement joins TRBV28 to TRBJ1-5; D is uncertain. The CDR3 extends over 15 amino acids. Germline V gene sequence: CDR1 MDHEN, CDR2 SYDVKM. V was trimmed by 7 bases and J by 0 bases, leaving 13 bases between them. The CDR3 DNA sequence: TGTGCCAGCACCCCGGCCCGGGGTAGCAATCAGCCCCAGCATTTT. Translated: CASTPARGSNQPQHF.

The rearrangement joins TRBV5-1 to TRBJ2-3, with TRBD2 identical over 7 bases. This CDR3 is built from 14 residues. The trim removed 4 bases at V and 3 bases at J, leaving 5 bases unmatched. Germline V gene data show CDR1 as SGHRS and CDR2 as YFSETQ. CDR3 residues: CASSRRESTDTQYF. DNA for the CDR3: TGCGCCAGCAGCCGGCGGGAGAGTACAGATACGCAGTATTTT.

The V and J genes are TRBV6-5 and TRBJ1-2, with 10 nucleotides matching TRBD1. CDR1 MNHEY and CDR2 SVGAGI come from the germline V gene. With V trimmed by 0 bases and J by 4 bases, 5 bases remained unmatched. The CDR3 length is 16 residues. CDR3 sequence: CASSYSRDRGIYGYTF. DNA of the CDR3: TGTGCCAGCAGTTACTCGAGGGACAGGGGAATCTATGGCTACACCTTC.

This clone came up once. This chain joins TRBV25-1 and TRBJ2-1; the match to TRBD2 covers 7 bases. Germline-derived CDR1 and CDR2 are MGHDK and SYGVNS. The CDR3 sequence is 17 residues long. J lost 0 bases, V lost 4 bases, and 9 bases had no gene match. The CDR3 here is CASSGGAGSSSYNEQFF. CDR3 DNA: TGTGCCAGCAGTGGAGGAGCGGGATCGAGCTCCTACAATGAGCAGTTCTTC.

The chain is built from TRBV7-7 and TRBJ2-2; D is undetermined. CDR1 and CDR2 (germline): SSHAT, FNYEAQ (reference sequence). This CDR3 spans 14 amino acids. V was clipped by 4 bases and J by 0 bases, with 6 bases between them. CDR3 loop: CASSSLANTGELFF. CDR3 in DNA: TGTGCCAGCAGCTCCCTAGCGAACACCGGGGAGCTGTTTTTT.

A few counts support this clone. The V gene is TRBV5-1, the J gene TRBJ2-7, with 8 bases aligning to TRBD2. The CDR3 has 13 amino acids. Unmatched junction bases numbered 3, after V lost 4 bases and J lost 3 bases. Germline V gene data show CDR1 as SGHRS and CDR2 as YFSETQ. Here the CDR3 DNA reads TGCGCCAGCAGCACTACTAGCGGCTACGAGCAGTACTTC. It yields the protein CASSTTSGYEQYF.

The V gene is TRBV3-1 (or the pseudogene TRBV3-2), the J gene TRBJ2-6, with 8 bases identical to TRBD1. The CDR3 is made up of 18 amino acids. The ends lost 4 bases at V and 2 bases at J; junction bases unmatched: 10. The germline V gene has CDR1 LGHDT and CDR2 YNNKEL (reference sequence). The CDR3 here is CASSLRDRRLAGANVLTF. CDR3 bases: TGTGCCAGCAGCCTAAGGGACAGGCGGCTCGCTGGGGCCAACGTCCTGACTTTC.

The CDR3 loop reads CASTRQGYEQYF. CDR3 nucleotides: TGTGCCAGCACTAGACAGGGGTACGAGCAGTACTTC. The rearrangement uses TRBV2 and TRBJ2-7; 8 bases fit TRBD1. Trimming removed 7 bases from V and 4 bases from J; junction bases left unmatched: 3. CDR3 length: 12 amino acids. The germline gives CDR1 SNHLY, CDR2 FYNNEI.

CDR3 sequence (DNA): TGTGCCAGCAGCTTGGGGGGTAACACCGGGGAGCTGTTTTTT. It translates to CASSLGGNTGELFF. The chain joins TRBV5-6 to TRBJ2-2; unclear D gene. There are 14 residues in the CDR3. Germline lookup yields CDR1 SGHDT and CDR2 YYEEEE. Trimming left V 0 bases short and J 2 bases short, with 5 bases between.

The rearrangement joins TRBV6-5 to TRBJ2-7; perhaps TRBD1 as D (5 bases). This CDR3 contains 16 residues. CDR1 and CDR2 (germline): MNHEY, SVGAGI. Between the trimmed V and J ends, which lost 4 bases and 4 bases, there was a span of 20 bases. CDR3 in DNA: TGTGCCAGCAGTTCCTCGTGGGGCAGGTCCTATTACGAGCAGTACTTC. This translates into CASSSSWGRSYYEQYF.

This clone has only one observation. V and J are TRBV29-1 and TRBJ2-1, with D uncertain. Germline assignment: CDR1 SQVTM and CDR2 ANQGSEA. The V end lost 7 bases, the J end lost 5 bases, and 15 bases lay between the germline ends. The CDR3 extends over 13 amino acids. The CDR3 DNA sequence: TGCAGCGCCAGGCGGAGAGTCGACAATGAGCAGTTCTTC. Protein sequence: CSARRRVDNEQFF.

V is TRBV5-8 and J is TRBJ1-2; D might be TRBD1 (6 bases). Trimming stripped 2 bases from V and 4 bases from J, with 18 bases between. CDR1 is SGHTS, CDR2 YDEGEE, per germline. The CDR3 consists of 16 residues. The CDR3 coding sequence is TGTGCCAGCAGCTTTGACCGGGACATCCCCGCCTATGGCTACACCTTC. It specifies CASSFDRDIPAYGYTF.

In its sample, this clone was seen once. The CDR3 loop is CAWRAALGGKGYNEQFF. In DNA, the CDR3 is TGTGCCTGGAGGGCCGCCCTCGGTGGGAAAGGGTACAATGAGCAGTTCTTC. The chain employs TRBV30 and TRBJ2-1; D call uncertain. The V end lost 3 bases, the J end lost 4 bases, and 22 bases lay between the germline ends. The CDR3 is 17 residues long. Germline V lookup: CDR1 GTSNPN, CDR2 SVGIG (reference sequence).

The rearrangement joins TRBV7-2 to TRBJ1-1; D is uncertain. CDR3 size: 13 residues. Germline V lookup: CDR1 SGHTA, CDR2 FQGNSA. With 6 bases removed from V and 5 bases from J, the gap between germline ends came to 13 bases. CDR3 loop: CASSAKGGTEAFF. The DNA of the CDR3 is TGTGCCAGCAGTGCCAAGGGAGGAACTGAAGCTTTCTTT.

V usage is TRBV7-9 and J usage is TRBJ1-4, with D perhaps matching TRBD1 (5 bases). Germline V gene lookup returns CDR1 SEHNR and CDR2 FQNEAQ (reference sequence). This CDR3 comprises 14 residues. V was clipped by 7 bases and J by 8 bases, with 17 bases between them. This CDR3 reads CASTPGGGNEKLFF. CDR3 DNA sequence: TGTGCCAGCACCCCCGGGGGAGGGAACGAAAAACTGTTTTTT. The complete variable domain, with remaining parts taken from reference TRBV7-9 and TRBJ1-4, reads DTGVSQNPRHKITKRGQNVTFRCDPISEHNRLYWYRQTLGQGPEFLTYFQNEAQLEKSRLLSDRFSAERPKGSFSTLEIQRTEQGDSAMYLCASTPGGGNEKLFFGSGTQLSVL.

This clone has a single count. The rearrangement joins TRBV9 to TRBJ1-2, with TRBD1 matching over 7 bases. The germline V gene encodes CDR1 SGDLS and CDR2 YYNGEE. The CDR3 totals 15 residues. The V segment lost 4 bases and the J segment 6 bases; nucleotides outside the gene matches: 12. The CDR3 reads CASSTRGQAWNGYTF. CDR3 bases: TGTGCCAGCAGCACCAGAGGACAGGCTTGGAATGGCTACACCTTC.

This clone was recorded only once. The gene calls are TRBV29-1 and TRBJ2-5, with 7 bases matching TRBD1. V lost 5 bases to trimming and J lost 5 bases; unmatched junction nucleotides: 11. The CDR3 runs 14 residues. Germline CDR1 reads SQVTM; CDR2 reads ANQGSEA. The CDR3 coding sequence is TGCAGCGTTTCTTCCGGGACAGCCAAGGAGACCCAGTACTTC. Amino acids: CSVSSGTAKETQYF.

The chain uses TRBV9 and TRBJ2-1, with D possibly being TRBD2 (6 bases). The CDR3 is made up of 12 amino acids. The germline V gene encodes CDR1 SGDLS and CDR2 YYNGEE. Trimming removed 0 bases at V and 8 bases at J, with 6 bases between. The CDR3 here is CASSVGGDEQFF. The DNA of the CDR3 is TGTGCCAGCAGCGTAGGCGGGGATGAGCAGTTCTTC.

This clone was observed once. V and J are TRBV5-4 and TRBJ2-7, with D possibly being TRBD2 (6 bases). V lost 0 bases and J 3 bases, leaving 10 bases between the germline ends. CDR1 is SGHNT, CDR2 YYREEE, per germline (reference sequence). The CDR3 has 14 amino acids. The DNA of the CDR3 is TGTGCCAGCAGCTTGGATATGGGGGGCTACGAGCAGTACTTC. Its protein is CASSLDMGGYEQYF.

This clone is judged medium-sized. The chain uses TRBV4-3 and TRBJ2-1, with 10 nucleotides matching TRBD1. CDR1 and CDR2 (germline): LGHNA, YSLEER. The V segment lost 8 bases and the J segment 2 bases; nucleotides outside the gene matches: 6. The CDR3 has 15 residues. CDR3 nucleotides: TGCGCCAGCCGCCGGGACAGGGGAACCTACAATGAGCAGTTCTTC. Translation: CASRRDRGTYNEQFF.

The count of this clone is one. V usage is TRBV27 and J usage is TRBJ2-3; possible D gene TRBD2, 7 bases. The CDR3 is made up of 13 amino acids. With 8 bases removed from V and 2 bases from J, the gap between germline ends came to 11 bases. CDR1 is MNHEY and CDR2 is SMNVEV in the germline V gene (reference sequence). CDR3 sequence (DNA): TGTGCCAGCGGGGGGGCCTTCACAGATACGCAGTATTTT. It encodes CASGGAFTDTQYF.

V usage is TRBV3-1 (or the pseudogene TRBV3-2) and J usage is TRBJ2-5, with no clear D. The CDR3 is made up of 13 amino acids. Germline lookup yields CDR1 LGHDT and CDR2 YNNKEL (reference sequence). V lost 2 bases and J lost 1, with 5 bases in between. The CDR3 DNA sequence: TGTGCCAGCAGCCAAACCGGCCAAGAGACCCAGTACTTC. Translating it yields CASSQTGQETQYF.